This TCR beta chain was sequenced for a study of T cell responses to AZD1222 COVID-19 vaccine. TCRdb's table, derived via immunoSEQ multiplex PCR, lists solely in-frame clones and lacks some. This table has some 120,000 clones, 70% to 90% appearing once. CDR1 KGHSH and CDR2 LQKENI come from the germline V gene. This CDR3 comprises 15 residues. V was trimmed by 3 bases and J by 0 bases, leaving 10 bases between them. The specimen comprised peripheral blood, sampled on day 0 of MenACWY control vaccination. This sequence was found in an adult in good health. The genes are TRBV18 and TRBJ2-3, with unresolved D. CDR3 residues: CASSPPEFSTDTQYF. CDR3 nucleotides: TGTGCCAGCTCACCCCCGGAATTTAGCACAGATACGCAGTATTTT.